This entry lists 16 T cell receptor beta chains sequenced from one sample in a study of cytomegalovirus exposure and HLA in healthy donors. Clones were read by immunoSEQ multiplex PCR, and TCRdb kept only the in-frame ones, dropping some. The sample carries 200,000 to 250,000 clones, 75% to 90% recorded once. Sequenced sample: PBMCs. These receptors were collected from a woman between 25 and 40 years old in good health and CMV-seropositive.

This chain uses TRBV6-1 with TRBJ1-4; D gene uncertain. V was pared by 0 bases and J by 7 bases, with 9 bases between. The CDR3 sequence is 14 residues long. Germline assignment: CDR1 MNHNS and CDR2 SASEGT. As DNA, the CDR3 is TGTGCCAGCAGTGAAGCTGGCGGGGTTGAAAAACTGTTTTTT. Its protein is CASSEAGGVEKLFF.

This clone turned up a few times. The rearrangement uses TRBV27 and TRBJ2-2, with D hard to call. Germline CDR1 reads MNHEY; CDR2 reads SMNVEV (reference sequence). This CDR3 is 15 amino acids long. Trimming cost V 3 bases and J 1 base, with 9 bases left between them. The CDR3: CASSFRPQNTGELFF. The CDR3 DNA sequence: TGTGCCAGCAGTTTCCGTCCGCAGAACACCGGGGAGCTGTTTTTT.

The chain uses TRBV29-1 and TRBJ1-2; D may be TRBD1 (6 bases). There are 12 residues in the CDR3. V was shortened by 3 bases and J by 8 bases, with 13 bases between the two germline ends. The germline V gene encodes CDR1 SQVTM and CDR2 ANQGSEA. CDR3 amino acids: CSVDLGGWGYTF. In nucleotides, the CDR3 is TGCAGCGTTGATTTAGGGGGTTGGGGCTACACCTTC.

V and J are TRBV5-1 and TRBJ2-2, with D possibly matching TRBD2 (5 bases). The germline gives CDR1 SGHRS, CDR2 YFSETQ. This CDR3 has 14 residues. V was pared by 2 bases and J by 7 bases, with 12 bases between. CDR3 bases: TGCGCCAGCAGCTTTGAGGGCCGGGGCGGGGAGCTGTTTTTT. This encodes CASSFEGRGGELFF.

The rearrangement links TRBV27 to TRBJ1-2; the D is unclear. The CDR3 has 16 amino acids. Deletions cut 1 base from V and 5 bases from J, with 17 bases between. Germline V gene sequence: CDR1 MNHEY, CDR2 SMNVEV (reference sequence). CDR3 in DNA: TGTGCCAGCAGTTTATTCGCCGGGAGGCCGTGGTATGGCTACACCTTC. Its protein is CASSLFAGRPWYGYTF.

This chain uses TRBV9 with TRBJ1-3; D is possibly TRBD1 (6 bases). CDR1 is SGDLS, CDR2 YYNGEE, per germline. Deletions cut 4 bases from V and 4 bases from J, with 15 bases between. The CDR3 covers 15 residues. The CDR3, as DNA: TGTGCCAGCAGCAGAAACTCAGGGGCAGGAAACACCATATATTTT. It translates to CASSRNSGAGNTIYF.

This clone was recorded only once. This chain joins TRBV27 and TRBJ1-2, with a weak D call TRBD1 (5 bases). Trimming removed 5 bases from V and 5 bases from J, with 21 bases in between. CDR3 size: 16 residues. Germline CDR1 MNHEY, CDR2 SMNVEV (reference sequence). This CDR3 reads CASSPIGRGPSYGYTF. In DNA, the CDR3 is TGTGCCAGCAGTCCCATCGGAAGGGGCCCCTCTTATGGCTACACCTTC.

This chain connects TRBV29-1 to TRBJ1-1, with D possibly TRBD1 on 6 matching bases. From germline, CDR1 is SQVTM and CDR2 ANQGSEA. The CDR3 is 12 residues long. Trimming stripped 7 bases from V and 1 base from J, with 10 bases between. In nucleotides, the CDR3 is TGCAGCGCTATCAGGGGGAACACTGAAGCTTTCTTT. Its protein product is CSAIRGNTEAFF.

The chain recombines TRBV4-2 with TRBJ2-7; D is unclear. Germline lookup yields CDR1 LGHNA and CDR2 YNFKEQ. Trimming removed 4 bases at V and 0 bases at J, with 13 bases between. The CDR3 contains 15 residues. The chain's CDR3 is CASSPGSGDSYEQYF. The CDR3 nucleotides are TGTGCCAGCAGCCCCGGTTCGGGTGACTCCTACGAGCAGTACTTC.

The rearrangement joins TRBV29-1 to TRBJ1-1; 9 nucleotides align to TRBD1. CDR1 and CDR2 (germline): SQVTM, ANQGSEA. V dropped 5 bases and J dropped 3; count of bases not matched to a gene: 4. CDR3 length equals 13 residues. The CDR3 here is CSVLTGGDTEAFF. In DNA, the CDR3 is TGCAGCGTTCTGACAGGGGGTGACACTGAAGCTTTCTTT.

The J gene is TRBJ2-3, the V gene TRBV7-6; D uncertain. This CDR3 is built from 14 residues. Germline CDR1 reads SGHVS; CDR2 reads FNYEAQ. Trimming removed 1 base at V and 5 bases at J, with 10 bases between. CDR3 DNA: TGTGCCAGCAGCTTAGTAGTAGAAAGAGATACGCAGTATTTT. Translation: CASSLVVERDTQYF.

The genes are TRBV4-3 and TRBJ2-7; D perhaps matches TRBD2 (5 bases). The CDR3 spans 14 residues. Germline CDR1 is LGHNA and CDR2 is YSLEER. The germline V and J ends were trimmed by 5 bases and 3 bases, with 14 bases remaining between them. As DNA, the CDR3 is TGCGCCAGCAGCACCCTGGGAGCAAGCTACGAGCAGTACTTC. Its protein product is CASSTLGASYEQYF.

The DNA of the CDR3 is TGTGCCAGCAGGGGCGGGGACGAGCAGTACTTC. This codes for CASRGGDEQYF. The chain combines TRBV2 with TRBJ2-7; D is perhaps TRBD2 (6 bases). The germline CDR1 and CDR2 sequences are SNHLY and FYNNEI. This CDR3 region has 11 residues. Trimming removed 6 bases at V and 5 bases at J, with 8 bases between.

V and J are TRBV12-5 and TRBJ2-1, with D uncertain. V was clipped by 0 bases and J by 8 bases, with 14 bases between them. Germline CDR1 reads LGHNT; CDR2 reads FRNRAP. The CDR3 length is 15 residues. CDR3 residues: CASGLVDQSGHEQFF. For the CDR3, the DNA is TGTGCTAGTGGTTTGGTAGATCAATCCGGGCATGAGCAGTTCTTC.

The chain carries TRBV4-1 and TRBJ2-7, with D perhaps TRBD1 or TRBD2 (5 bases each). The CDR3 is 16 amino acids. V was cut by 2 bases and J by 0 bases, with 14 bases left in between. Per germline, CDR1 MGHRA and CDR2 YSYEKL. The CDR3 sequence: CASSQKEDKPSYEQYF. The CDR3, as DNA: TGCGCCAGCAGCCAAAAGGAGGACAAACCCTCCTACGAGCAGTACTTC.

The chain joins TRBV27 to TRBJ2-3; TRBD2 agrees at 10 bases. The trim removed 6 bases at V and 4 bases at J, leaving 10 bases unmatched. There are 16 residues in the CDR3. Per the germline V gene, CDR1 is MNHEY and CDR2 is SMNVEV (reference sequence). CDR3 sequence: CASSPGLAGAADTQYF. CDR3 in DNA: TGTGCCAGCAGCCCAGGGCTAGCGGGAGCGGCAGATACGCAGTATTTT.